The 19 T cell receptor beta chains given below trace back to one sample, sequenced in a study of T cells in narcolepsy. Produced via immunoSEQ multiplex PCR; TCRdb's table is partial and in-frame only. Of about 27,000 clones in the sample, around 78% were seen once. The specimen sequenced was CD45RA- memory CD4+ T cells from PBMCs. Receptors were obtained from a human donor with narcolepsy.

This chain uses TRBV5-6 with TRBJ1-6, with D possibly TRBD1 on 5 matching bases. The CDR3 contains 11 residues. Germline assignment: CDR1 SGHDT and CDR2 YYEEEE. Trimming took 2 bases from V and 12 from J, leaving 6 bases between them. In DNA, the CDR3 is TGTGCCAGCAGCTTCGACAGACCCCTCCACTTT. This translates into CASSFDRPLHF.

The CDR3, as DNA: TGTGCCAGCAGCTTACTTGGTAGGACAGGGAATAAAGAGACCCAGTACTTC. It encodes CASSLLGRTGNKETQYF. The chain uses TRBV7-9 and TRBJ2-5; 8 bases align to TRBD1. Losses at the gene ends were 2 bases for V and 3 bases for J; bases not matched to a gene: 11. The CDR3 totals 17 residues. CDR1 and CDR2 from the germline V gene are SEHNR and FQNEAQ (reference sequence).

The CDR3, as DNA: TGTGCCAGTAGTATCGAGCACTCCCCTGGGCCCCTCCACTTT. Amino acid sequence: CASSIEHSPGPLHF. The chain recombines TRBV19 with TRBJ1-6, with D unresolved. CDR3 size: 14 residues. Trimming left V 3 bases short and J 13 bases short, with 16 bases between. From germline, CDR1 is LNHDA and CDR2 SQIVND (reference sequence).

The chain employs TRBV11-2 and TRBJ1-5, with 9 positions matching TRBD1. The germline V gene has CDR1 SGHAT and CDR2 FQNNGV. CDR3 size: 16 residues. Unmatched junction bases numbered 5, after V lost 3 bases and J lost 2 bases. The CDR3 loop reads CASSFGTGSGNQPQHF. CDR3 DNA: TGTGCCAGCAGCTTCGGGACAGGGAGCGGCAATCAGCCCCAGCATTTT. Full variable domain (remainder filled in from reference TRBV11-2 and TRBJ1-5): EAGVAQSPRYKIIEKRQSVAFWCNPISGHATLYWYQQILGQGPKLLIQFQNNGVVDDSQLPKDRFSAERLKGVDSTLKIQPAKLEDSAVYLCASSFGTGSGNQPQHFGDGTRLSIL.

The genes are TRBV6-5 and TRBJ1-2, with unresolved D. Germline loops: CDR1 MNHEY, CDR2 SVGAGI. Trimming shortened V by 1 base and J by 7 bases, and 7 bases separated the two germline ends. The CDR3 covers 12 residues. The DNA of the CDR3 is TGTGCCAGCAGTTACTATTCCGGTGGCTACACCTTC. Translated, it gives CASSYYSGGYTF.

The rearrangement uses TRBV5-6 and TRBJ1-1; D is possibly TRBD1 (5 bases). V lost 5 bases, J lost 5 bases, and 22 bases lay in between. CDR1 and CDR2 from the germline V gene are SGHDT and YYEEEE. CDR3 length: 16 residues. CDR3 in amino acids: CASSRQIDVGYTEAFF. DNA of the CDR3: TGTGCCAGCAGTCGACAGATAGACGTGGGATATACTGAAGCTTTCTTT.

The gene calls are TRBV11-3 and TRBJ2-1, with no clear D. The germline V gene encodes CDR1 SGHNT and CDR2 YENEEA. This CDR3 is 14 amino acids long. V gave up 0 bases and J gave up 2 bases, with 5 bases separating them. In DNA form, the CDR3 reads TGTGCCAGCAGCTTAGATCTAGCCTACAATGAGCAGTTCTTC. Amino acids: CASSLDLAYNEQFF.

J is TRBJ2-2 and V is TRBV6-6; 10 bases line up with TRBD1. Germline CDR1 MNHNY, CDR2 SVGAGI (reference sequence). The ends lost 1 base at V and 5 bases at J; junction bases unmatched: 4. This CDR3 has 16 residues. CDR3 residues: CASSYWGTGATGELFF. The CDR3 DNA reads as TGTGCCAGCAGTTACTGGGGGACAGGGGCGACCGGGGAGCTGTTTTTT.

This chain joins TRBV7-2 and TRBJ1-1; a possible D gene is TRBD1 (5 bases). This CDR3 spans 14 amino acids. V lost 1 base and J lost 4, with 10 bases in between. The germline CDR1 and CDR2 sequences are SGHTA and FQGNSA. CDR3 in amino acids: CASSLGRGSTEAFF. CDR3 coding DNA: TGTGCCAGCAGCTTAGGGCGGGGGAGCACTGAAGCTTTCTTT. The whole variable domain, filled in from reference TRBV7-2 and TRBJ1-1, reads GAGVSQSPSNKVTEKGKDVELRCDPISGHTALYWYRQSLGQGLEFLIYFQGNSAPDKSGLPSDRFSAERTGGSVSTLTIQRTQQEDSAVYLCASSLGRGSTEAFFGQGTRLTVV.

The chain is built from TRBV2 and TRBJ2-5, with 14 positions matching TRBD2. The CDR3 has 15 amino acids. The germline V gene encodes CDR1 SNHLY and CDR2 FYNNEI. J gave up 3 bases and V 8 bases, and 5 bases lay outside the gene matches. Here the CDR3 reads CASGGLAGAEETQYF. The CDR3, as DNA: TGTGCCAGCGGGGGACTAGCGGGGGCGGAAGAGACCCAGTACTTC.

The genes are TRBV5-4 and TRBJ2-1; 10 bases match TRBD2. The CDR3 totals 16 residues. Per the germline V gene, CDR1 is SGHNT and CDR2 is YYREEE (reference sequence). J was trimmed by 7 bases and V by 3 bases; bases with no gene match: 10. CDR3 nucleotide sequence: TGTGCCAGCAGCTGGTCCTCAGCGGGGGGGCTAAATGAGCAGTTCTTC. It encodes CASSWSSAGGLNEQFF.

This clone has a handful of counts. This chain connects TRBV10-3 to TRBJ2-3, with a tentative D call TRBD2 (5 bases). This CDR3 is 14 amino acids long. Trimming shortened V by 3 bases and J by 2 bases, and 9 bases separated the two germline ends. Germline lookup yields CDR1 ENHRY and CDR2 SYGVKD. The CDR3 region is CAISEEDFTDTQYF. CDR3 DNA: TGTGCCATCAGTGAAGAGGACTTCACAGATACGCAGTATTTT.

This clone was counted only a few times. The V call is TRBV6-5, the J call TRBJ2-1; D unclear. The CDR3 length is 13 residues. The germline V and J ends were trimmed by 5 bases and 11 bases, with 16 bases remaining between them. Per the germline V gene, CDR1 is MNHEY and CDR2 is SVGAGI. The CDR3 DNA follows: TGTGCCAGCAGTGAAATTAGGCAGATAAAGCAGTTCTTC. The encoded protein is CASSEIRQIKQFF.

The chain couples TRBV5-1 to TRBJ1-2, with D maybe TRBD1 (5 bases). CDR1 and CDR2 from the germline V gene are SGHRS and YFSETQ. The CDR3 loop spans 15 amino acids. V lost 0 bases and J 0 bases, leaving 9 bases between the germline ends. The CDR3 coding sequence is TGCGCCAGCAGCTTGGACGGGGCAGCTAACTATGGCTACACCTTC. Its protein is CASSLDGAANYGYTF.

The DNA of the CDR3 is TGTGCCAGCAGCTTAGCCGGGGGGGCTAATGAAAAACTGTTTTTT. This codes for CASSLAGGANEKLFF. The rearrangement links TRBV7-2 to TRBJ1-4, with a weak D call TRBD1 (5 bases). V lost 0 bases, J lost 3 bases, and 8 bases lay in between. The germline V gene has CDR1 SGHTA and CDR2 FQGNSA. The CDR3 spans 15 residues.

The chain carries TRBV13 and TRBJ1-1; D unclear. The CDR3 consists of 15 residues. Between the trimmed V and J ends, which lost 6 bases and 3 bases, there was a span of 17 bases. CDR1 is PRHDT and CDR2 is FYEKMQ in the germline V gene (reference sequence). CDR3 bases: TGTGCCAGCAGTAGTTTCCCTAGAATGGACACTGAAGCTTTCTTT. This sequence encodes CASSSFPRMDTEAFF.

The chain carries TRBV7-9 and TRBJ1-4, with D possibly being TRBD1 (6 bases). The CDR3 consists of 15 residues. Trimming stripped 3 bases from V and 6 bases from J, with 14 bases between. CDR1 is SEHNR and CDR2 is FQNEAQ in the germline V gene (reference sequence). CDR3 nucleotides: TGTGCCAGCAGCTTGTTGACAGGTTATTATGAAAAACTGTTTTTT. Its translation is CASSLLTGYYEKLFF.

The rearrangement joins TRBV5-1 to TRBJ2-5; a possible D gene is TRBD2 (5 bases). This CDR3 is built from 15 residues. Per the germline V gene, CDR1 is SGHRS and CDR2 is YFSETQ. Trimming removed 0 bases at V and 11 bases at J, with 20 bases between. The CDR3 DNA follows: TGCGCCAGCAGCTTGGCCGATACTAGTGGCATTGAGCAGTACTTC. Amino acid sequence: CASSLADTSGIEQYF.

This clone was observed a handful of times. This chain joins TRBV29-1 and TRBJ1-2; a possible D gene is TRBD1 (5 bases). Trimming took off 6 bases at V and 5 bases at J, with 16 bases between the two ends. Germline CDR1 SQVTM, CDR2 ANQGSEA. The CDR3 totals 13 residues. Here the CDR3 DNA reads TGCAGCGTCGTCGGGACCGAGGATTATGGCTACACCTTC. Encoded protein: CSVVGTEDYGYTF. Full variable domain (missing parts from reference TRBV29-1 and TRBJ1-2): SAVISQKPSRDICQRGTSLTIQCQVDSQVTMMFWYRQQPGQSLTLIATANQGSEATYESGFVIDKFPISRPNLTFSTLTVSNMSPEDSSIYLCSVVGTEDYGYTFGSGTRLTVV.